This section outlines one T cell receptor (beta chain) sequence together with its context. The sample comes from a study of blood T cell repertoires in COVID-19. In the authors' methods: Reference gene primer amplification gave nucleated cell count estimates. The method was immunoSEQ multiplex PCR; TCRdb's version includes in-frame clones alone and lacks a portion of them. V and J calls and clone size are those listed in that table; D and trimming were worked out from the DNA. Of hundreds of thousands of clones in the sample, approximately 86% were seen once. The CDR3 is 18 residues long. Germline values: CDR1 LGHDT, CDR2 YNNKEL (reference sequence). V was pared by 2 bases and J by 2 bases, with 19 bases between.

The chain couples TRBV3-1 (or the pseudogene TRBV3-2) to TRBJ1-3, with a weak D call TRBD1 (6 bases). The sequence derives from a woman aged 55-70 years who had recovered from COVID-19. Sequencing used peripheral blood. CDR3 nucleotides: TGTGCCAGCAGCCAAACCCATGCTCGGGCAGGGGCTGGAAACACCATATATTTT. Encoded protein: CASSQTHARAGAGNTIYF.